This note documents a single T cell receptor (beta chain) sequence. Its specificity is not known. These data belong to a study of identical twins. Study results and limitations: Twin pairs had excess sharing that was weaker in beta out-of-frame sequences. There is a chance that invariant MAIT and iNKT cells partially muddied zero-insertion analyses.

The V end was cut by 0 bases, the J end by 4 bases, with 10 bases between. Germline V gene sequence: CDR1 LNHDA, CDR2 SQIVND (reference sequence). The CDR3 loop spans 15 amino acids. Unique molecular identifiers were present on the cDNA, and a universal primer site came from template switching. TCRdb re-called the 5' RACE reads through MiXCR, storing one row per CDR3 protein. The sample records under 350,000 distinct CDR3 sequences, around 9.7% being singletons. These data were likewise used in another study, on yellow fever vaccine responses in identical twins. That paper states: Reportedly, twins' vaccine T cell responses looked partly convergent and partly personalized.

The rearrangement joins TRBV19 to TRBJ2-1; D is unresolved. Specimen: CD8+ T cells sorted from blood. This receptor was taken from a woman aged 18-29 years in good health. CDR3: CASSIDAGPYNEQFF. CDR3 DNA sequence: TGTGCCAGTAGTATAGATGCAGGTCCTTACAATGAGCAGTTCTTC.